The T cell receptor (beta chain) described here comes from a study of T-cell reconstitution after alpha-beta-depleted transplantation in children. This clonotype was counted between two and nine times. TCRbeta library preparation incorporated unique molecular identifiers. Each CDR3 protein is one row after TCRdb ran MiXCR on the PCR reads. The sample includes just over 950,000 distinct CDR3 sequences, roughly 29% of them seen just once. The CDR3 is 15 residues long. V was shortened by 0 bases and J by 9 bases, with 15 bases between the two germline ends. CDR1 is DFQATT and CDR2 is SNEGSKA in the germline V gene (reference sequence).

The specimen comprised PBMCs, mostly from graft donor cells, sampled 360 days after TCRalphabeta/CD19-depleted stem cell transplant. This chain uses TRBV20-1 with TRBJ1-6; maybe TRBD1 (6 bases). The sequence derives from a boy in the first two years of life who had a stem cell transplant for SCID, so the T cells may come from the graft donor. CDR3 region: CSARDNPIGGSPLHF. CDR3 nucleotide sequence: TGCAGTGCTAGAGATAATCCGATAGGGGGTTCACCCCTCCACTTT.